This TCR beta chain was retrieved from a study of beta chain features in type 1 diabetes. Overall study context: Comparable age, gender and cell yields were observed in patients relative to healthy donors. Study findings and constraints: Among patients, naive, central memory and Treg TCRB repertoires appeared more similar than among healthy donors. All four CD4+ subsets from Type 1 diabetes patients carried moderately but significantly shorter TCRB CDR3s.

Investigators reverse transcribed all isolated RNA, so they sequenced expressed TCRB transcripts. The assay was immunoSEQ multiplex PCR, and TCRdb's table has in-frame clones only and misses some. The sample shows some 170,000 clones, roughly 60% of them seen only once. Turning to this clone: The antigen is undetermined.

Germline-derived CDR1 and CDR2 are SGHRS and YFSETQ. This CDR3 comprises 15 residues. Trimming cost V 1 base and J 5 bases, with 12 bases left between them. Each population that was sorted was more than 98% pure. This sequence joins TRBV5-1 and TRBJ1-4; D is perhaps TRBD1 (6 bases). The TCR sequence derives from a man in his thirties or forties with type 1 diabetes. The sequencing sample was made of naive CD4+ T cells from blood. DNA of the CDR3: TGCGCCAGCAGCTTGCAGGGGCAGTCCAATGAAAAACTGTTTTTT. Amino acid sequence: CASSLQGQSNEKLFF.